This T cell receptor beta chain came from a study of T cells in Graves' hyperthyroidism and ophthalmopathy. TCR beta CDR3 region amplification was performed from RNA transcripts. HTBI primers drove first-round RT-PCR of the TCR CDR3. TCRdb processed the multiplex PCR reads anew with MiXCR; each CDR3 protein has one entry. The sample yields 250,000 to 300,000 distinct CDR3 sequences, roughly 19% seen once. In germline, CDR1 is LNHDA, CDR2 SQIVND (reference sequence). The CDR3 extends over 13 amino acids. Trimming took 2 bases from V and 2 from J, leaving 6 bases between them. The V and J genes are TRBV19 and TRBJ1-1; D is uncertain. The specimen sequenced was blood. The TCR originated in a middle-aged man with Graves' ophthalmopathy. This CDR3 reads CASSILDNTEAFF. CDR3 in DNA: TGTGCCAGTAGTATACTAGACAACACTGAAGCTTTCTTT.